This T cell receptor beta chain originates from a study of T cell changes during pregnancy in multiple sclerosis. The method was immunoSEQ multiplex PCR; TCRdb's version includes in-frame clones alone and lacks a portion of them. The sample lists 65,000 to 75,000 clones, approximately 90% occurring once. This clone has only a few counts. This CDR3 comprises 15 residues. Germline assignment: CDR1 SGHTA and CDR2 FQGNSA. V was pared by 0 bases and J by 13 bases, with 11 bases of the junction left unmatched. V and J are TRBV7-2 and TRBJ2-1, with TRBD2 identical over 8 bases. The sample was peripheral blood, taken in the second trimester of pregnancy. This receptor was obtained from a female donor with multiple sclerosis, enrolled in a pregnancy study. The CDR3: CASSLAYRAGGAQFF. The CDR3 nucleotides read TGTGCCAGCAGCTTAGCGTATCGAGCCGGGGGGGCCCAGTTCTTC.